Sequencing of this TCR beta chain was carried out in a study of T-cell memory formation after mild COVID-19. Study at large: TCR clusters showed largely donor specificity. Study-wide findings and caveats: Memory from before infection featured some responding clones, which suggests cross-reactive memory joined. Contracting CD4+ clones sat mainly in CM and EM; CD8+ in EMRA. Second-wave clones reaching peak frequency on day 37 lacked confirmed SARS-CoV-2 specificity.

J gave up 3 bases and V 2 bases, and 8 bases lay outside the gene matches. The CDR3 length is 16 residues. The germline V gene has CDR1 SGHAT and CDR2 FQDESV (reference sequence). TCRdb re-called the 5' RACE reads with MiXCR, one entry per CDR3 protein. The repertoire holds about 560,000 distinct CDR3 sequences, 15% to 20% seen once, with about 7.4% in the top ten. On this clonotype itself: Antigen: not known.

The V gene is TRBV11-1, the J gene TRBJ1-1, with 8 bases lining up with TRBD1. The TCR comes from an adult woman who had mild COVID-19 (a few samples of this study predate the infection). Cell type and time point are not known. The sample taken for sequencing was PBMCs or a T cell subset sorted from them (not recorded which). The CDR3 bases are TGTGCCAGCAGCTTATCCAGGGGGCGCTTGGACACTGAAGCTTTCTTT. Its protein is CASSLSRGRLDTEAFF.